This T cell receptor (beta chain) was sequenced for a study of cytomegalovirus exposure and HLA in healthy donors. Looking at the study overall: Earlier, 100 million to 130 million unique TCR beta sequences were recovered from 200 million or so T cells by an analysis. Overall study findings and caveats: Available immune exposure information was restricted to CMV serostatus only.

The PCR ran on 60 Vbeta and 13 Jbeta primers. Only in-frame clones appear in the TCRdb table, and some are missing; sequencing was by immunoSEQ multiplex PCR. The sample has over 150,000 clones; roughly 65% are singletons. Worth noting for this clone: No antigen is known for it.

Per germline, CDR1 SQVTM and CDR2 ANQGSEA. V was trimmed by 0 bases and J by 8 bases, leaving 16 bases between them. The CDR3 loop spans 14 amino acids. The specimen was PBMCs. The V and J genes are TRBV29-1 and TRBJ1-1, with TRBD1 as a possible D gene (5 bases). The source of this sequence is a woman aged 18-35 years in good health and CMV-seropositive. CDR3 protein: CSVEEGGFPGEAFF. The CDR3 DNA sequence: TGCAGCGTTGAAGAGGGGGGTTTCCCTGGCGAAGCTTTCTTT.